This section outlines one T cell receptor beta chain sequence together with its context. The antigen remains undetermined. A sample-barcoded 5' primer and a J-beta primer mix were used in a second PCR of about 7 to 12 cycles. TCRdb re-derived calls from the 5' RACE reads in MiXCR, one entry per CDR3 protein. Of over 600,000 distinct CDR3 sequences listed, roughly two fifths were seen once; the top ten hold 30%. These data come from a study of blood T cells in healthy people across ages. For the study at large: With template switching, about one barcoded beta molecule was captured per two T cells.

Study-level findings and limits: Researchers judged that diversity estimates from one million T cells fell short of true values.

The germline V and J ends were trimmed by 8 bases and 7 bases, with 19 bases remaining between them. The CDR3 contains 14 residues. The germline V gene has CDR1 MNHNS and CDR2 SASEGT. The TCR sequence derives from an elderly man in good health. The V call is TRBV6-1, the J call TRBJ2-3; D perhaps matches TRBD2 (6 bases). Sequenced input: blood. The CDR3 DNA reads TGTGCCAGCGGGGAAAGGGGACTTCACCATACGCAGTATTTT. As protein: CASGERGLHHTQYF.